This is a list of T cell receptor beta chains from one sample in a study of T-cell reconstitution after alpha-beta-depleted transplantation in children. TCRdb re-derived calls from the PCR reads in MiXCR, one entry per CDR3 protein. This table has 500,000 to 600,000 distinct CDR3 sequences, more than 20% appearing once. Source: PBMCs, taken before TCRalphabeta/CD19-depleted stem cell transplant. Receptors were obtained from a boy in the first two years of life with Wiskott-Aldrich syndrome, due to receive a stem cell transplant. Each CDR3 is given with its conserved first and last residue. A D gene is named only where the DNA matches it firmly. Where a row states a size, it is once, few, many or the class of an expanded clone; other rows omit it.

14	.	TRBV5-1	TRBD1	TRBJ2-5	TGCGCCAGCAGCCTACAGGGGACGGGCGAGACCCAGTACTTC	CASSLQGTGETQYF
18	.	TRBV14	.	TRBJ2-6	TGTGCCAGCAGCCAAGGTCTAGGCTGCTGCTCTGGGGCCAACGTCCTGACTTTC	CASSQGLGCCSGANVLTF
13	.	TRBV6-6	.	TRBJ2-4	TGTGCCAGCAGCCATAAATTGGGAAACATTCAGTACTTC	CASSHKLGNIQYF
12	few	TRBV29-1	.	TRBJ2-2	TGCAGCGTTACTCGGTCCGACGGGGAGCTGTTTTTT	CSVTRSDGELFF
12	few	TRBV20-1	.	TRBJ2-1	TGCAGTGCTAGTAGAGGCTACAATGAGCAGTTCTTC	CSASRGYNEQFF
18	.	TRBV5-1	TRBD1	TRBJ1-2	TGCGCCAGCAGCGTCGGGACAGGGCCAAGGACGGGGAACTATGGCTACACCTTC	CASSVGTGPRTGNYGYTF
16	few	TRBV9	TRBD1	TRBJ2-3	TGTGCCAGCAGCCCGGCCCCGGGGACAGGGGCGGATACGCAGTATTTT	CASSPAPGTGADTQYF
14	.	TRBV5-1	.	TRBJ2-7	TGCGCCAGCAGCTATCGGGAGAGCTCCTACGAGCAGTACTTC	CASSYRESSYEQYF
15	.	TRBV4-1	TRBD2	TRBJ2-3	TGCGCCAGCAGCCAAGTTGCGGGAGTATCAGATACGCAGTATTTT	CASSQVAGVSDTQYF
15	once	TRBV20-1	TRBD1	TRBJ2-2	TGCAGTGCTGAGGCCGGACAGGGACACACCGGGGAGCTGTTTTTT	CSAEAGQGHTGELFF
13	once	TRBV4-1	TRBD2	TRBJ2-7	TGCGCCAGCAGCCAGGCCCAAGCGGGGTGGAAGTACTTC	CASSQAQAGWKYF
16	.	TRBV9	TRBD2	TRBJ2-3	TGTGCCAGCAGCCCGGGACTAGCGGGACCCGCAGATACGCAGTATTTT	CASSPGLAGPADTQYF
16	few	TRBV18	.	TRBJ2-2	TGTGCCAGCTCACCATCTCGCGCCACGAACACCGGGGAGCTGTTTTTT	CASSPSRATNTGELFF
16	few	TRBV27	.	TRBJ1-2	TGTGCCAGCAGCCCCACCCGGTCCGGGGGCAACTATGGCTACACCTTC	CASSPTRSGGNYGYTF
12	.	TRBV9	TRBD2	TRBJ2-7	TGTGCCAGCAGCGGACGGGAGGGGGAGCAGTACTTC	CASSGREGEQYF
14	.	TRBV12-3/TRBV12-4	TRBD1	TRBJ2-7	TGTGCCAGCACCATTGGACAGGGTAACTACGAGCAGTACTTC	CASTIGQGNYEQYF
14	.	TRBV5-1	.	TRBJ2-7	TGCGCCAGCAGCTTGGGACTAGATCTTTCCGAGCAGTACTTC	CASSLGLDLSEQYF
14	.	TRBV5-1	.	TRBJ2-2	TGCGCCAGCAGCTTTTTGGGGGGGCCCGGGGAGCTGTTTTTT	CASSFLGGPGELFF